One sample yielded the 13 T cell receptor beta chains listed below, sequenced in a study of blood T cells in healthy people across ages. The second PCR ran about 6 to 11 cycles with a sample-barcoded 5' primer and J-beta primers. TCRdb passed the 5' RACE reads through MiXCR, listing each CDR3 protein once. The table shows about 1.4 million distinct CDR3 sequences, with almost 60% occurring only once. Material: blood. Receptors were obtained from a young man in good health.

This chain connects TRBV11-2 to TRBJ1-1, with D possibly matching TRBD1 (5 bases). This CDR3 is 15 amino acids long. V was cut by 2 bases and J by 1 base, with 11 bases left in between. The germline V gene encodes CDR1 SGHAT and CDR2 FQNNGV. The CDR3 spells CASSLYQGGNTEAFF. The CDR3 DNA sequence: TGTGCCAGCAGCTTATACCAGGGCGGGAACACTGAAGCTTTCTTT.

The J gene is TRBJ2-1, the V gene TRBV5-1; D is uncertain. There are 16 residues in the CDR3. Germline V gene data show CDR1 as SGHRS and CDR2 as YFSETQ. Trimming took 1 base from V and 6 from J, leaving 17 bases between them. This chain's CDR3 is CASSLSAQAAFNEQFF. In nucleotides, the CDR3 is TGCGCCAGCAGCTTGTCGGCCCAGGCAGCATTCAATGAGCAGTTCTTC.

The chain combines TRBV29-1 with TRBJ1-2; perhaps TRBD1 as D (6 bases). The CDR3 loop spans 12 amino acids. Deletions cut 2 bases from V and 7 bases from J, with 11 bases between. CDR1 is SQVTM, CDR2 ANQGSEA, per germline. The CDR3 coding sequence is TGCAGCGTTGAAACCGGGACACTTGGCTACACCTTC. Amino acid sequence: CSVETGTLGYTF.

The chain joins TRBV4-1 to TRBJ2-1, with 14 bases matching TRBD2. Germline V lookup: CDR1 MGHRA, CDR2 YSYEKL. The CDR3 length is 16 residues. J was trimmed by 9 bases and V by 1 base; bases with no gene match: 5. CDR3 loop: CASSQGPGLAGVEQFF. The CDR3 DNA reads TGCGCCAGCAGCCAAGGTCCGGGACTAGCGGGAGTTGAGCAGTTCTTC.

The V call is TRBV20-1, the J call TRBJ1-4; D is uncertain. The CDR3 has 13 residues. Trimming took 3 bases from V and 10 from J, leaving 15 bases between them. The V gene's germline CDR1 is DFQATT and CDR2 SNEGSKA (reference sequence). CDR3: CSASWRDRRKLFF. In nucleotides, the CDR3 is TGCAGTGCTAGCTGGCGGGATAGGCGAAAACTGTTTTTT.

This clonotype has a single count. Being one base from a much bigger clone, this may be a read error. This CDR3 is missing its conserved last phenylalanine or tryptophan, likely due to a read error. The V call is TRBV6-1, the J call TRBJ1-4, with TRBD1 identical over 7 bases. This CDR3 region has 13 residues. J was trimmed by 7 bases and V by 5 bases; bases with no gene match: 4. Germline values: CDR1 MNHNS, CDR2 SASEGT. The CDR3 reads CASSQGDVEKLFL. In DNA, the CDR3 is TGTGCCAGCAGTCAGGGGGATGTTGAAAAACTGTTTCTT.

The V call is TRBV7-9, the J call TRBJ2-1; no firm D call. V lost 5 bases and J 9 bases, leaving 14 bases between the germline ends. CDR3 length: 13 amino acids. Per the germline V gene, CDR1 is SEHNR and CDR2 is FQNEAQ (reference sequence). In nucleotides, the CDR3 is TGTGCCAGCAGCCCTAGGGTGGGTTGTGAGCAGTTCTTC. Translating gives CASSPRVGCEQFF.

The V and J genes are TRBV20-1 and TRBJ2-5, with a tentative D call TRBD2 (6 bases). Germline lookup yields CDR1 DFQATT and CDR2 SNEGSKA (reference sequence). This CDR3 region has 19 residues. The V and J ends lost 0 bases and 11 bases respectively, with 34 bases between them. Here the CDR3 DNA reads TGCAGTGCTAGAGACTCCACTCCCCCTCCGGGAGTAGCGTTGTATGAGCAGTACTTC. It translates to CSARDSTPPPGVALYEQYF.

The CDR3 nucleotides read TGTACCAGCAGCAACCACAGGGTTATAGATACGCAGTATTTT. Protein sequence: CTSSNHRVIDTQYF. The chain has TRBV7-2 and TRBJ2-3; D may be TRBD1 (6 bases). Germline V CDR1 and CDR2: SGHTA, FQGNSA. The CDR3 length is 14 residues. V was trimmed by 5 bases and J by 5 bases, leaving 14 bases between them.

The chain employs TRBV5-5 and TRBJ1-2; possible D gene TRBD1, 6 bases. Germline values: CDR1 SGHKS, CDR2 YYEKEE (reference sequence). The length of the CDR3 is 19 residues. Trimming stripped 1 base from V and 1 base from J, with 23 bases between. The CDR3 coding sequence is TGTGCCAGCAGCTTGTTCCTGGGGGCATGGCAGGGCAATAACTATGGCTACACCTTC. As protein: CASSLFLGAWQGNNYGYTF. Variable domain in full (rest from reference TRBV5-5 and TRBJ1-2): DAGVTQSPTHLIKTRGQQVTLRCSPISGHKSVSWYQQVLGQGPQFIFQYYEKEERGRGNFPDRFSARQFPNYSSELNVNALLLGDSALYLCASSLFLGAWQGNNYGYTFGSGTRLTVV.

The CDR3 sequence: CASGLVPEQFF. The CDR3 DNA follows: TGTGCTAGTGGTTTGGTTCCCGAGCAGTTCTTC. V and J are TRBV12-5 and TRBJ2-1; no reliable D call. This CDR3 contains 11 residues. Between the trimmed V and J ends, which lost 0 bases and 10 bases, there was a span of 4 bases. Germline assignment: CDR1 LGHNT and CDR2 FRNRAP.

CDR3 amino acids: CASSLGRRLTDTQYF. In nucleotides, the CDR3 is TGCGCCAGCAGCTTGGGTCGGCGTCTCACAGATACGCAGTATTTT. The chain has TRBV5-1 and TRBJ2-3; D unclear. V lost 0 bases to trimming and J lost 2 bases, with 10 bases between them. The CDR3 length is 15 residues. Per germline, CDR1 SGHRS and CDR2 YFSETQ.

This clonotype came up a few times. The CDR3 loop is CASSIRQGAGNEQFF. The CDR3 nucleotides are TGTGCCAGCTCAATTAGGCAGGGGGCTGGCAATGAGCAGTTCTTC. This chain links TRBV18 with TRBJ2-1, with 8 bases aligning to TRBD1. The germline gives CDR1 KGHSH, CDR2 LQKENI. The J segment lost 6 bases and the V segment lost 5 bases, leaving 9 bases of the junction unmatched. This CDR3 region has 15 residues. Together with reference TRBV18 and TRBJ2-1, the CDR3 gives the full variable domain: NAGVMQNPRHLVRRRGQEARLRCSPMKGHSHVYWYRQLPEEGLKFMVYLQKENIIDESGMPKERFSAEFPKEGPSILRIQQVVRGDSAAYFCASSIRQGAGNEQFFGPGTRLTVL.